This T cell receptor beta chain was recovered during a study of T-cell memory formation after mild COVID-19. Study-level information: Across donors, TCR clusters were largely donor specific. Study findings and constraints: There was a balanced CD4/CD8 profile in clones contracting day 15 to 85, and later expanders leaned CD4+. CD8+ contracting clones occupied EMRA, while CD4+ ones occupied mainly CM and EM.

With respect to this clonotype: Its specificity is not known.

5'RACE with constant-segment primers yielded barcoded, UMI-tagged TCR alpha and TCR beta cDNA libraries. In TCRdb, the 5' RACE reads were re-called with MiXCR into one record per CDR3 protein. The sample records around 450,000 distinct CDR3 sequences, roughly 20% being singletons. V lost 4 bases and J lost 6; bases outside the gene matches: 8. The germline gives CDR1 MGHRA, CDR2 YSYEKL. CDR3 size: 15 residues. The V call is TRBV4-1, the J call TRBJ2-3, with TRBD2 matching over 9 bases. The sequence was collected from an adult woman who had mild COVID-19 (a few samples of this study predate the infection). Cell type and time point are not known. Sample: PBMCs or a T cell subset sorted from them (not recorded which). Here the CDR3 reads CASSRPGTSKDTQYF. The CDR3 coding sequence is TGCGCCAGCAGCCGACCAGGGACTAGCAAGGATACGCAGTATTTT.